This TCR beta chain originates from a study of T cells after yellow fever vaccination. This clonotype was counted at least ten times. Its antigen is not known. Study-level points and caveats: Weaker in magnitude, the secondary response showed a faster peak on day 5 versus 15.

Using its own MiXCR run on the 5' RACE reads, TCRdb lists one record per CDR3 protein. The table lists over 150,000 distinct CDR3 sequences, approximately 6.2% of them singletons, with roughly 3% in the top ten. Trimming removed 0 bases from V and 5 bases from J; junction bases left unmatched: 9. The germline V gene has CDR1 DFQATT and CDR2 SNEGSKA (reference sequence). CDR3 size: 16 residues. Here the sequenced sample was CD4+ T cells sorted from PBMCs, taken on the day of the first yellow fever vaccination. This TCR was sampled from a man younger than 30 who received the YFV17D yellow fever vaccine. The genes are TRBV20-1 and TRBJ2-1, with 8 nucleotides matching TRBD1. CDR3 DNA sequence: TGCAGTGCTAGAGATTGGGAGACAGGGGATGACAATGAGCAGTTCTTC. Translating it yields CSARDWETGDDNEQFF.